The present T cell receptor (beta chain) was sequenced within a study of cytomegalovirus exposure and HLA in healthy donors. Comments on this clone: Its antigen is not known.

The germline gives CDR1 DFQATT, CDR2 SNEGSKA (reference sequence). J lost 11 bases, V lost 0 bases, and 0 bases had no gene match. The CDR3 is made up of 11 amino acids. Primers: 60 Vbeta forward and 13 Jbeta reverse. Produced via immunoSEQ multiplex PCR; TCRdb's table is partial and in-frame only. The sample consists of over 100,000 clones, about three quarters of them appearing once. Whole-study results and caveats: The authors later found most CMV-associated TCR beta chains appeared HLA-restricted. More clonal expansion characterized HLA-associated TCR beta chains than equally common others in a later analysis.

Sequencing used PBMCs. The rearrangement links TRBV20-1 to TRBJ2-7; TRBD2 matches at 11 bases. This receptor was taken from a woman aged 25 to 45 in good health and CMV-seropositive. The CDR3 nucleotides read TGCAGTGCTAGAGAGGGACTAGCGGAGTACTTC. Protein: CSAREGLAEYF.